The 25 T cell receptor beta chains below come from one sample, sequenced in a study of human T cells and chemical hapten exposure. The time point: patch test 1, 2 weeks after DPC sensitization. Treatment specified: therapeutic diphenylcyclopropenone sensitization with weekly scalp DPC. One entry per CDR3 protein results from TCRdb running MiXCR on the RACE reads. This sample has around 160,000 distinct CDR3 sequences; more than 12% occur once, and the top ten carry about 1.7%. Sequencing used whole blood, obtained in connection with sensitization to the hapten diphenylcyclopropenone (DPC). These receptors were obtained from a woman aged 30 to 39 with alopecia areata. Some clones in this sample may be carry-over from other donors' samples.

This clonotype was recorded many times. The chain links TRBV29-1 to TRBJ1-1; maybe TRBD1 (5 bases). Germline assignment: CDR1 SQVTM and CDR2 ANQGSEA. CDR3 size: 13 residues. V dropped 4 bases and J dropped 3 bases, with 12 bases sitting between them. CDR3: CSVVWDRYTEAFF. Here the CDR3 DNA reads TGCAGCGTTGTATGGGACCGGTACACTGAAGCTTTCTTT. Filled out from reference TRBV29-1 and TRBJ1-1, the complete variable domain reads SAVISQKPSRDICQRGTSLTIQCQVDSQVTMMFWYRQQPGQSLTLIATANQGSEATYESGFVIDKFPISRPNLTFSTLTVSNMSPEDSSIYLCSVVWDRYTEAFFGQGTRLTVV.

The V call is TRBV7-3, the J call TRBJ1-1; the D is unclear. This CDR3 is 15 amino acids long. Trimming shortened V by 2 bases and J by 1 base, and 11 bases separated the two germline ends. Germline CDR1 is SGHTA and CDR2 is FQGTGA. CDR3 sequence reads: CASSLRTGRNTEAFF. The DNA of the CDR3 is TGTGCCAGCAGCTTACGGACGGGCCGGAACACTGAAGCTTTCTTT.

This clonotype has just a few counts. For the CDR3, the DNA is TGTGCCAGCAGTCCCCGACAGAATAATGAGCAGTTCTTC. The encoded protein is CASSPRQNNEQFF. This chain connects TRBV28 to TRBJ2-1; weak D call: TRBD1 (5 bases). V was pared by 5 bases and J by 7 bases, with 12 bases between. Germline CDR1 is MDHEN and CDR2 is SYDVKM. This CDR3 has 13 residues. Full variable domain (outside the CDR3, taken from reference TRBV28 and TRBJ2-1): DVKVTQSSRYLVKRTGEKVFLECVQDMDHENMFWYRQDPGLGLRLIYFSYDVKMKEKGDIPEGYSVSREKKERFSLILESASTNQTSMYLCASSPRQNNEQFFGPGTRLTVL.

The V gene is TRBV6-5, the J gene TRBJ2-7; D may correspond to TRBD1 or TRBD2 (6 bases each). Trimming removed 2 bases at V and 3 bases at J, with 17 bases between. Germline V CDR1 and CDR2: MNHEY, SVGAGI. This CDR3 has 16 residues. CDR3 loop: CASSYKRGGTDYEQYF. The DNA for the CDR3 is TGTGCCAGCAGTTACAAACGAGGGGGGACTGACTACGAGCAGTACTTC.

In its sample, this clonotype was seen a few times. V gene TRBV6-1 combines with J gene TRBJ2-3; D gene ambiguous. The germline CDR1 and CDR2 sequences are MNHNS and SASEGT. The CDR3 runs to 15 residues. Trimming pared 3 bases from V and 0 bases from J, leaving 10 bases between. The CDR3 region is CASSEGPLSTDTQYF. DNA of the CDR3: TGTGCCAGCAGTGAGGGTCCACTTAGCACAGATACGCAGTATTTT.

This clonotype was seen more than once but under ten times. The V gene is TRBV14, the J gene TRBJ2-2; D is uncertain. Germline V CDR1 and CDR2: SGHDN, FVKESK. V was shortened by 1 base and J by 4 bases, with 10 bases between the two germline ends. This CDR3 is 15 amino acids long. The CDR3: CASSQALSATGELFF. CDR3 nucleotide sequence: TGTGCCAGCAGCCAAGCTCTCAGCGCCACCGGGGAGCTGTTTTTT.

With respect to this clonotype: It may be a read error: a sequence one base away is much more abundant. The chain has TRBV4-2 and TRBJ1-2; TRBD1 might be the D (5 bases). The CDR3 runs 18 residues. CDR1 LGHNA and CDR2 YNFKEQ come from the germline V gene. The CDR3 DNA reads as TGTGCCAGCAGCCAAGATCCCTGGGGCCCGGGAGGTAACTATGGCTGCACCTTC. Its protein product is CASSQDPWGPGGNYGCTF.

V is TRBV2 and J is TRBJ2-7; 7 nucleotides align to TRBD2. The CDR3 runs 14 residues. Germline V gives CDR1 SNHLY, CDR2 FYNNEI. V gave up 10 bases and J gave up 0 bases; unmatched junction bases: 9. CDR3 nucleotides: TGTGCCATCGGAGGGCTAGCGGACTCCTACGAGCAGTACTTC. Amino acid sequence: CAIGGLADSYEQYF. Complete variable domain (other parts from reference TRBV2 and TRBJ2-7): EPEVTQTPSHQVTQMGQEVILRCVPISNHLYFYWYRQILGQKVEFLVSFYNNEISEKSEIFDDQFSVERPDGSNFTLKIRSTKLEDSAMYFCAIGGLADSYEQYFGPGTRLTVT.

This clonotype was counted at least ten times. V usage is TRBV2 and J usage is TRBJ1-1; D perhaps matches TRBD1 (5 bases). V lost 6 bases and J lost 1, with 12 bases in between. The germline gives CDR1 SNHLY, CDR2 FYNNEI. The CDR3 is 14 residues long. CDR3 DNA: TGTGCCAGCAGGGATGGGACTCCGAACACTGAAGCTTTCTTT. This sequence encodes CASRDGTPNTEAFF.

This clonotype appeared a few times. This chain connects TRBV18 to TRBJ2-7, with D possibly being TRBD1 (6 bases). In germline, CDR1 is KGHSH, CDR2 LQKENI. Deletions cut 1 base from V and 4 bases from J, with 14 bases between. This CDR3 is 15 amino acids long. The CDR3 sequence is CASSPRRTGQYEQYF. The DNA for the CDR3 is TGTGCCAGCTCACCACGTAGGACCGGACAGTACGAGCAGTACTTC.

This clonotype came up a few times. The gene calls are TRBV28 and TRBJ2-1; 9 bases fit TRBD2. The J segment lost 4 bases and the V segment lost 7 bases, leaving 5 bases of the junction unmatched. The CDR3 totals 14 residues. Per germline, CDR1 MDHEN and CDR2 SYDVKM. In DNA form, the CDR3 reads TGTGCCAGCACCCTAGCGGGAATATACAATGAGCAGTTCTTC. Its translation is CASTLAGIYNEQFF.

This clonotype was seen a handful of times. This chain joins TRBV6-2 or TRBV6-3 and TRBJ1-6, with unresolved D. Per the germline V gene, CDR1 is MNHEY and CDR2 is SVGEGT. The ends were cut back, 5 bases at V and 10 bases at J, with 3 bases in the middle. The CDR3 length is 10 residues. The CDR3 nucleotides are TGTGCCAGCAGTGTCTCACCCCTCCACTTT. Protein: CASSVSPLHF.

This chain links TRBV6-2 or TRBV6-3 with TRBJ1-4; D may be TRBD1 (5 bases). Germline loops: CDR1 MNHEY, CDR2 SVGEGT. V lost 6 bases and J 8 bases, leaving 16 bases between the germline ends. The CDR3 has 14 amino acids. The CDR3 DNA sequence: TGTGCCAGCAGCCCAGGGCGTTCTGTGGAAAAACTGTTTTTT. Its protein is CASSPGRSVEKLFF.

This chain uses TRBV27 with TRBJ2-1; D is unresolved. Germline CDR1 MNHEY, CDR2 SMNVEV (reference sequence). The CDR3 has 13 amino acids. Trimming removed 6 bases at V and 2 bases at J, with 8 bases between. CDR3 DNA sequence: TGTGCCAGCAGGCTAGGGACCTACAATGAGCAGTTCTTC. Translated, it gives CASRLGTYNEQFF.

This clonotype was counted only a few times. V gene TRBV6-4 combines with J gene TRBJ1-5; TRBD1 aligns across 11 bases. This CDR3 spans 15 amino acids. Germline CDR1 is MRHNA and CDR2 is SNTAGT. Trimming removed 5 bases from V and 6 bases from J; junction bases left unmatched: 6. The CDR3 is CASSPGTGGSQPQHF. DNA for the CDR3: TGTGCCAGCAGTCCCGGGACAGGGGGGTCTCAGCCCCAGCATTTT.

This clonotype has a count of ten or more. The CDR3, as DNA: TGTGCCAGCAGTGACCCGGGCCCCTACGAGCAGTACTTC. Translation gives CASSDPGPYEQYF. This chain joins TRBV6-1 and TRBJ2-7; no reliable D call. The germline V and J ends were trimmed by 3 bases and 2 bases, with 8 bases remaining between them. The CDR3 is made up of 13 amino acids. CDR1 MNHNS and CDR2 SASEGT come from the germline V gene.

This clonotype has only one observation. J is TRBJ1-4 and V is TRBV7-8, with D tentatively TRBD1 (6 bases). The CDR3 totals 16 residues. Germline CDR1 and CDR2: SGHVS and FQNEAQ. The ends were cut back, 1 base at V and 4 bases at J, with 13 bases in the middle. CDR3 coding DNA: TGTGCCAGCAGCTTAGAGGGGGACCCGGTTAATGAAAAACTGTTTTTT. Protein: CASSLEGDPVNEKLFF.

This clonotype was picked up many times. This is likely a read error, given that the CDR3 carries no conserved phenylalanine or tryptophan at its end. Because the CDR3's place on the DNA is in doubt, the DNA is left out and the CDR3 is given as listed by TCRdb. The V gene is TRBV3-1, the J gene TRBJ1-1; the tabulated D call, TRBD1, remains unverified against the DNA. The CDR3 is 13 residues long, ends included. CDR1 and CDR2 from the germline V gene are LGHDT and YNNKEL (reference sequence). The CDR3 sequence: CASSPSREGVVAI.

The gene calls are TRBV7-9 and TRBJ1-1, with D hard to call. V was shortened by 5 bases and J by 10 bases, with 14 bases between the two germline ends. The germline V gene has CDR1 SEHNR and CDR2 FQNEAQ (reference sequence). This CDR3 has 12 amino acids. The CDR3 nucleotides read TGTGCCAGCAGCGAACGCTCCACCGGAGCTTTCTTT. The encoded protein is CASSERSTGAFF.

The chain links TRBV29-1 to TRBJ2-3; tentatively, D is TRBD1 (6 bases). With 5 bases removed from V and 5 bases from J, the gap between germline ends came to 14 bases. Germline V gene data show CDR1 as SQVTM and CDR2 as ANQGSEA. The CDR3 length is 13 residues. Here the CDR3 reads CSVRDTRGDTQYF. The CDR3 DNA sequence: TGCAGCGTTCGGGACACTCGAGGAGATACGCAGTATTTT.

J is TRBJ2-1 and V is TRBV28; possible D gene TRBD1, 6 bases. This CDR3 spans 13 amino acids. Germline-derived CDR1 and CDR2 are MDHEN and SYDVKM. V was pared by 6 bases and J by 8 bases, with 14 bases between. The CDR3 nucleotides read TGTGCCAGCAGACCCACAGGGATCTATGAGCAGTTCTTC. The encoded protein is CASRPTGIYEQFF.

This clonotype occurred a few times. The chain links TRBV5-1 to TRBJ1-2; 12 bases align to TRBD1. The V gene end was trimmed by 1 base and the J gene end by 8 bases; junction bases not matched to a gene: 6. This CDR3 has 15 residues. The germline V gene encodes CDR1 SGHRS and CDR2 YFSETQ. CDR3 residues: CASSLSGQGALGYTF. The CDR3 region has the DNA TGCGCCAGCAGCTTGTCGGGACAGGGGGCTTTAGGCTACACCTTC.

The CDR3 DNA reads as TGTGCCACCAGACAAACAGGGGGCACTGAAGCTTTCTTT. Its protein is CATRQTGGTEAFF. J is TRBJ1-1 and V is TRBV24-1; 8 bases match TRBD1. CDR1 is KGHDR, CDR2 SFDVKD, per germline. Losses at the gene ends were 7 bases for V and 4 bases for J; bases not matched to a gene: 4. CDR3 length: 13 amino acids.

The chain joins TRBV5-1 to TRBJ2-3; the D is unclear. CDR1 SGHRS and CDR2 YFSETQ come from the germline V gene. This CDR3 comprises 13 residues. Trimming took off 4 bases at V and 1 base at J, with 7 bases between the two ends. The chain's CDR3 is CASSATGTDTQYF. DNA for the CDR3: TGCGCCAGCAGCGCTACAGGCACAGATACGCAGTATTTT.

The chain combines TRBV29-1 with TRBJ2-7; tentatively, D is TRBD1 or TRBD2 (5 bases each). The CDR3 length is 12 residues. The germline V gene encodes CDR1 SQVTM and CDR2 ANQGSEA. V dropped 1 base and J dropped 8 bases, with 12 bases sitting between them. In DNA form, the CDR3 reads TGCAGCGTTGAAGGGGACGGCGGCAAGCAGTACTTC. It translates to CSVEGDGGKQYF.